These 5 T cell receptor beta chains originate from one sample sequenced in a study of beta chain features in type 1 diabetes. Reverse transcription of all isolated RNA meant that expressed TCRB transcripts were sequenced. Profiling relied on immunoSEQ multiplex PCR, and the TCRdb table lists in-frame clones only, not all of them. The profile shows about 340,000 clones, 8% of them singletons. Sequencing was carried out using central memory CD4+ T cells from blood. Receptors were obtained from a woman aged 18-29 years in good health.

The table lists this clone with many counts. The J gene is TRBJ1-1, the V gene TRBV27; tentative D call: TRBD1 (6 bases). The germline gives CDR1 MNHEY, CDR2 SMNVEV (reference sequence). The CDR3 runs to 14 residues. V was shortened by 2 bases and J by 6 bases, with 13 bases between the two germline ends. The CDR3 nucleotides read TGTGCCAGCAGTTTAGGTCAGGGGATCGCTGAAGCTTTCTTT. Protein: CASSLGQGIAEAFF.

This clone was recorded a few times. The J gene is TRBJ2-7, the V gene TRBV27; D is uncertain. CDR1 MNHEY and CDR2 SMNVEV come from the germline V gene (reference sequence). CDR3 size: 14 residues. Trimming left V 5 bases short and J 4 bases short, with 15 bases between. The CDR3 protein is CASSAARGGYEQYF. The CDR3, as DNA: TGTGCCAGCAGTGCAGCTAGAGGTGGTTACGAGCAGTACTTC.

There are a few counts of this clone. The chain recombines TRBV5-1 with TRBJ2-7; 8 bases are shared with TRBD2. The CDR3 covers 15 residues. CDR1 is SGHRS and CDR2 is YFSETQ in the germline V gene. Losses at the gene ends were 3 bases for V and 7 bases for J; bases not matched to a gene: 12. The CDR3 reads CASSSQGREAGEQYF. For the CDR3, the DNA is TGCGCCAGCAGCTCCCAGGGGCGGGAGGCCGGAGAGCAGTACTTC.

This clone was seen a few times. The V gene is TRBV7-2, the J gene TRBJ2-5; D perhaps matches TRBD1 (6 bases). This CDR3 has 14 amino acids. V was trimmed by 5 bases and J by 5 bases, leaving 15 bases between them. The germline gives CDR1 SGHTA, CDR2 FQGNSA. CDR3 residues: CASSHQTGGETQYF. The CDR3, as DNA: TGTGCCAGCAGCCACCAGACAGGCGGGGAGACCCAGTACTTC.

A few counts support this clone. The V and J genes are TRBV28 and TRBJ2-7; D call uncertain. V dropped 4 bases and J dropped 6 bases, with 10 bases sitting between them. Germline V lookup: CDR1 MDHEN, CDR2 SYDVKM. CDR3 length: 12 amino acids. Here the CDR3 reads CASSWNHLEQYF. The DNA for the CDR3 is TGTGCCAGCAGTTGGAACCACCTCGAGCAGTACTTC.